This T cell receptor (beta chain) was retrieved from a study of blood T cell repertoires in COVID-19. Overall study context: Italy, Spain and the United States were the sources of the convalescent and acute COVID-19 samples.

Only in-frame clones appear in the TCRdb table, and some are missing; sequencing was by immunoSEQ multiplex PCR. The sample yields over 150,000 clones, approximately 91% seen once. Germline V gives CDR1 SEHNR, CDR2 FQNEAQ (reference sequence). This CDR3 is 15 amino acids long. Trimming removed 3 bases from V and 0 bases from J, with 11 bases in between. Sequencing was done on a sample of peripheral blood. The TCR was taken from a man between 18 and 35 years old with acute or convalescent COVID-19. This chain uses TRBV7-9 with TRBJ1-1; unclear D gene. The CDR3 loop reads CASSFPDIMNTEAFF. CDR3 nucleotide sequence: TGTGCCAGCAGCTTTCCCGACATCATGAACACTGAAGCTTTCTTT.